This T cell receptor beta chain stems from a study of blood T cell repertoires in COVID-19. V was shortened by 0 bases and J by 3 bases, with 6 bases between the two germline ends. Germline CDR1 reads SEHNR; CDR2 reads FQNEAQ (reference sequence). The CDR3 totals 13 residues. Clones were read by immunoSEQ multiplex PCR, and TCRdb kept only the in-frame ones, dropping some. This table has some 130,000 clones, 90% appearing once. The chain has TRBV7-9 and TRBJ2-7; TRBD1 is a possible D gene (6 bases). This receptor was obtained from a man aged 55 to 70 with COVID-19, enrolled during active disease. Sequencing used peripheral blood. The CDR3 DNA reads TGTGCCAGCAGCTTAGCGGACAGCTACGAGCAGTACTTC. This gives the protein CASSLADSYEQYF.